The 29 T cell receptor beta chains below all came from one sample that was sequenced in a study of sequential checkpoint blockade in melanoma. Sequenced by immunoSEQ multiplex PCR; TCRdb stores in-frame clones only, minus some. The profile shows roughly 10,000 clones, roughly 51% of them singletons. Treatment described: randomized to nivolumab then ipilimumab (arm A) or the reverse (arm B). Sample: CD8+ T cells sorted from blood (inferred from file names), taken from a patient given nivolumab and ipilimumab in sequence. The receptors were sampled from a human donor with melanoma.

By share, this clone ranks as medium-sized. This rearrangement joins TRBV28 to TRBJ1-2, with D possibly matching TRBD1 (6 bases). CDR3 length: 15 amino acids. The V end lost 6 bases, the J end lost 7 bases, and 21 bases lay between the germline ends. The V gene's germline CDR1 is MDHEN and CDR2 SYDVKM. CDR3 in DNA: TGTGCCAGCAGCCTTAATCCCGGGCCAGGGGCTGGCTACACCTTC. Protein product: CASSLNPGPGAGYTF.

This chain connects TRBV6-1 to TRBJ2-7, with a tentative D call TRBD2 (6 bases). Per germline, CDR1 MNHNS and CDR2 SASEGT. The CDR3 consists of 11 residues. V lost 7 bases, J lost 3 bases, and 7 bases lay in between. CDR3 sequence: CASKEGYEQYF. In DNA, the CDR3 is TGTGCCAGCAAGGAGGGCTACGAGCAGTACTTC.

CDR3 in DNA: TGTGCCAGCAGTTACACGACAGGACTGATATCCTACGAGCAGTACTTC. Protein: CASSYTTGLISYEQYF. This chain links TRBV28 with TRBJ2-7; a weak D match, TRBD1 (6 bases). Germline loops: CDR1 MDHEN, CDR2 SYDVKM. The CDR3 contains 16 residues. V was pared by 4 bases and J by 1 base, with 17 bases between.

CDR3 protein: CASSLSVGAYEQYF. CDR3 in DNA: TGTGCCAGCAGTTTAAGTGTAGGAGCCTACGAGCAGTACTTC. The chain joins TRBV27 to TRBJ2-7; no reliable D call. Germline CDR1 and CDR2: MNHEY and SMNVEV (reference sequence). V dropped 2 bases and J dropped 2 bases, with 10 bases sitting between them. The CDR3 runs to 14 residues.

The chain is built from TRBV7-8 and TRBJ2-1; 7 positions match TRBD2. The J segment lost 2 bases and the V segment lost 6 bases, leaving 7 bases of the junction unmatched. The germline V gene encodes CDR1 SGHVS and CDR2 FQNEAQ. The CDR3 totals 15 residues. CDR3 bases: TGTGCCAGCAGGGGAAGCGGGGCGGCCTACAATGAGCAGTTCTTC. Protein: CASRGSGAAYNEQFF.

This chain joins TRBV28 and TRBJ1-5; the D is unclear. V shed 2 bases and J shed 2 bases, with 10 bases lying between them. The germline CDR1 and CDR2 sequences are MDHEN and SYDVKM. The CDR3 runs 15 residues. CDR3 bases: TGTGCCAGCAGTTTAGATCCAGTCGGCAATCAGCCCCAGCATTTT. This codes for CASSLDPVGNQPQHF.

The chain couples TRBV7-9 to TRBJ2-5; the D gene is possibly TRBD1 (5 bases). Germline lookup yields CDR1 SEHNR and CDR2 FQNEAQ (reference sequence). This CDR3 has 15 amino acids. V lost 1 base, J lost 4 bases, and 13 bases lay in between. CDR3 residues: CASSLVAGFRETQYF. The CDR3 region has the DNA TGTGCCAGCAGCTTAGTAGCAGGGTTTCGAGAGACCCAGTACTTC.

The V gene is TRBV28, the J gene TRBJ1-1, with TRBD1 matching 8 bases. The CDR3 length is 16 residues. Germline V gives CDR1 MDHEN, CDR2 SYDVKM. V gave up 1 base and J gave up 3 bases; unmatched junction bases: 7. CDR3 nucleotide sequence: TGTGCCAGCAGTTTATATCCCAGGGGGCTAGACACTGAAGCTTTCTTT. Its protein is CASSLYPRGLDTEAFF.

V and J are TRBV4-3 and TRBJ1-2, with 7 bases matching TRBD1. V lost 3 bases and J lost 2; bases outside the gene matches: 9. This CDR3 contains 16 residues. CDR1 and CDR2 (germline): LGHNA, YSLEER. CDR3 DNA sequence: TGCGCCAGCAGCCATGGAGATACCAGGGGGAACTATGGCTACACCTTC. Amino acids: CASSHGDTRGNYGYTF.

The rearrangement uses TRBV5-1 and TRBJ1-2, with 10 bases aligning to TRBD1. Germline V lookup: CDR1 SGHRS, CDR2 YFSETQ. The CDR3 loop spans 15 amino acids. The junction had 7 bases not matched to a gene; V was cut back by 4 bases and J by 4 bases. The CDR3 DNA sequence: TGCGCCAGCAGCCCGATGACAGGGGGCCTCTATGGCTACACCTTC. Protein product: CASSPMTGGLYGYTF.

The gene calls are TRBV18 and TRBJ2-3, with D unclear. V was clipped by 3 bases and J by 0 bases, with 10 bases between them. This CDR3 region has 15 residues. Germline V lookup: CDR1 KGHSH, CDR2 LQKENI. The CDR3 is CASSPVGLSTDTQYF. In DNA form, the CDR3 reads TGTGCCAGCTCACCCGTCGGTCTTAGCACAGATACGCAGTATTTT.

The chain carries TRBV27 and TRBJ2-1, with TRBD1 as a possible D gene (6 bases). This CDR3 comprises 15 residues. Germline values: CDR1 MNHEY, CDR2 SMNVEV (reference sequence). Deletions cut 3 bases from V and 1 base from J, with 10 bases between. CDR3 region: CASSFQGPSYNEQFF. The CDR3 region has the DNA TGTGCCAGCAGTTTCCAGGGGCCGTCCTACAATGAGCAGTTCTTC.

Relative to its sample, this clone is large (0.1 to 1%). The sample contains more than one DNA sequence encoding this CDR3. The V call is TRBV4-3, the J call TRBJ1-3, with D hard to call. CDR1 is LGHNA and CDR2 is YSLEER in the germline V gene. The CDR3 runs to 16 residues. Trimming shortened V by 0 bases and J by 1 base, and 10 bases separated the two germline ends. DNA for the CDR3: TGCGCCAGCAGCCAAGATCGGGGAGGATCTGGAAACACCATATATTTT. Encoded protein: CASSQDRGGSGNTIYF.

This rearrangement joins TRBV28 to TRBJ1-1; D unclear. The CDR3 totals 13 residues. Trimming removed 2 bases at V and 2 bases at J, with 6 bases between. Germline CDR1 is MDHEN and CDR2 is SYDVKM. The CDR3 is CASSLMANTEAFF. CDR3 nucleotides: TGTGCCAGCAGTTTAATGGCCAACACTGAAGCTTTCTTT.

The chain links TRBV7-8 to TRBJ2-1; 9 bases are a match to TRBD2. Germline V gene data show CDR1 as SGHVS and CDR2 as FQNEAQ. V was clipped by 1 base and J by 0 bases; unmatched bases: 1. The CDR3 sequence is 16 residues long. The CDR3 region has the DNA TGTGCCAGCAGCTTAGGACTAGCGGCCTCCTACAATGAGCAGTTCTTC. Protein product: CASSLGLAASYNEQFF.

The rearrangement uses TRBV7-2 and TRBJ2-1; 7 bases match TRBD2. The V gene's germline CDR1 is SGHTA and CDR2 FQGNSA. This CDR3 contains 16 residues. V shed 1 base and J 7 bases; nucleotides not matched to a gene: 10. The CDR3 reads CASSLVGRAPGNEQFF. In nucleotides, the CDR3 is TGTGCCAGCAGCTTAGTAGGGAGGGCCCCTGGTAATGAGCAGTTCTTC.

The chain has TRBV28 and TRBJ2-2; TRBD1 matches at 11 bases. Germline CDR1 and CDR2: MDHEN and SYDVKM. V lost 4 bases, J lost 7 bases, and 5 bases stayed unmatched. This CDR3 region has 15 residues. CDR3 nucleotides: TGTGCCAGCAGTTGGACAGGGGGCTTGTTCGGGGAGCTGTTTTTT. It specifies CASSWTGGLFGELFF.

The chain joins TRBV7-9 to TRBJ2-1; D is possibly TRBD2 (6 bases). Germline assignment: CDR1 SEHNR and CDR2 FQNEAQ (reference sequence). The CDR3 loop spans 13 amino acids. The V and J ends lost 3 bases and 8 bases respectively, with 11 bases between them. CDR3 coding DNA: TGTGCCAGCAGCTTTACGGGAGCTTATGAGCAGTTCTTC. This translates into CASSFTGAYEQFF. Variable domain in full (rest from reference TRBV7-9 and TRBJ2-1): DTGVSQNPRHKITKRGQNVTFRCDPISEHNRLYWYRQTLGQGPEFLTYFQNEAQLEKSRLLSDRFSAERPKGSFSTLEIQRTEQGDSAMYLCASSFTGAYEQFFGPGTRLTVL.

The chain carries TRBV7-2 and TRBJ1-5; D possibly corresponds to TRBD1 (6 bases). This CDR3 region has 15 residues. Trimming shortened V by 0 bases and J by 7 bases, and 13 bases separated the two germline ends. CDR1 and CDR2 (germline): SGHTA, FQGNSA. The CDR3 nucleotides are TGTGCCAGCAGCTTAGCAGACAGGATGGGACAGCCCCAGCATTTT. Protein sequence: CASSLADRMGQPQHF.

For this clone: One end of the junction varies from germline; a read error may be responsible. This chain joins TRBV5-5 and TRBJ1-2, with 9 bases that match TRBD1. The CDR3 consists of 16 residues. The germline V gene encodes CDR1 SGHKS and CDR2 YYEKEE (reference sequence). The CDR3 DNA is TGCGCCAGCAGCCAACTTGGACAGGGGAGAAACTATGGCTACACCTTC. This codes for CASSQLGQGRNYGYTF.

The chain carries TRBV28 and TRBJ1-2; TRBD1 matches at 10 bases. CDR1 and CDR2 (germline): MDHEN, SYDVKM. J was trimmed by 1 base and V by 5 bases; bases with no gene match: 10. The CDR3 has 17 amino acids. The chain's CDR3 is CASSDHKGQGNNYGYTF. CDR3 nucleotide sequence: TGTGCCAGCAGTGATCATAAGGGACAGGGGAATAACTATGGCTACACCTTC.

There are a few counts of this clone. The chain links TRBV5-6 to TRBJ2-7; D remains ambiguous. The length of the CDR3 is 13 residues. Trimming took off 0 bases at V and 3 bases at J, with 7 bases between the two ends. The germline V gene encodes CDR1 SGHDT and CDR2 YYEEEE. CDR3 region: CASSLAGLYEQYF. DNA of the CDR3: TGTGCCAGCAGCTTGGCAGGCCTCTACGAGCAGTACTTC. Combining the CDR3 with reference TRBV5-6 and TRBJ2-7 gives the whole variable domain DAGVTQSPTHLIKTRGQQVTLRCSPKSGHDTVSWYQQALGQGPQFIFQYYEEEERQRGNFPDRFSGHQFPNYSSELNVNALLLGDSALYLCASSLAGLYEQYFGPGTRLTVT.

This rearrangement joins TRBV6-5 to TRBJ1-1, with D possibly TRBD1 on 5 matching bases. The V and J ends lost 2 bases and 3 bases respectively, with 16 bases between them. This CDR3 contains 16 residues. Germline CDR1 reads MNHEY; CDR2 reads SVGAGI. CDR3 coding DNA: TGTGCCAGCAGTTACGCCGGGGGAAGGTGGGACACTGAAGCTTTCTTT. Protein: CASSYAGGRWDTEAFF.

This chain uses TRBV7-9 with TRBJ2-2; D possibly corresponds to TRBD1 (7 bases). The germline CDR1 and CDR2 sequences are SEHNR and FQNEAQ (reference sequence). V was shortened by 2 bases and J by 8 bases, with 21 bases between the two germline ends. The CDR3 sequence is 17 residues long. The CDR3 spells CASSLWGTARDMGELFF. Here the CDR3 DNA reads TGTGCCAGCAGCTTATGGGGGACAGCGCGGGATATGGGGGAGCTGTTTTTT.

This clone was counted once. This chain links TRBV9 with TRBJ1-2, with D perhaps matching TRBD1 (5 bases). The V end was cut by 0 bases, the J end by 11 bases, with 14 bases between. Germline V gene sequence: CDR1 SGDLS, CDR2 YYNGEE. The CDR3 is made up of 13 amino acids. CDR3 DNA: TGTGCCAGCAGCGTAGTTACAGGTGGATGGTACACCTTC. It encodes CASSVVTGGWYTF.

The V and J genes are TRBV5-3 and TRBJ2-7, with D maybe TRBD2 (6 bases). TRBV5-3 is annotated as an ORF whose role is uncertain. The CDR3 spans 14 residues. Trimming stripped 4 bases from V and 5 bases from J, with 16 bases between. CDR3 bases: TGTGCCAGAAGCCTCGCCTGGCGGGGCGACGAGCAGTACTTC. It translates to CARSLAWRGDEQYF.

The chain carries TRBV19 and TRBJ2-1; 13 nucleotides match TRBD2. The CDR3 length is 15 residues. Germline trimming cut 8 bases from V and 4 bases from J; bases unmatched to any gene: 5. Germline CDR1 reads LNHDA; CDR2 reads SQIVND (reference sequence). The CDR3 reads CASSTSGRSYNEQFF. As DNA, the CDR3 is TGTGCCAGTTCGACTAGCGGGAGGTCTTACAATGAGCAGTTCTTC.

The chain is built from TRBV30 and TRBJ1-5; the D is unclear. CDR3 length equals 16 residues. The germline V gene has CDR1 GTSNPN and CDR2 SVGIG (reference sequence). V lost 1 base to trimming and J lost 2 bases, with 15 bases between them. CDR3 protein: CAWSGGWVFRNQPQHF. The DNA of the CDR3 is TGTGCCTGGAGTGGAGGGTGGGTATTTCGCAATCAGCCCCAGCATTTT.

The chain employs TRBV28 and TRBJ2-1; perhaps TRBD2 as D (6 bases). The CDR3 extends over 14 amino acids. V was clipped by 2 bases and J by 4 bases, with 9 bases between them. The germline V gene has CDR1 MDHEN and CDR2 SYDVKM. The CDR3 spells CASSLPGEYNEQFF. The CDR3, as DNA: TGTGCCAGCAGTTTACCGGGAGAGTACAATGAGCAGTTCTTC.